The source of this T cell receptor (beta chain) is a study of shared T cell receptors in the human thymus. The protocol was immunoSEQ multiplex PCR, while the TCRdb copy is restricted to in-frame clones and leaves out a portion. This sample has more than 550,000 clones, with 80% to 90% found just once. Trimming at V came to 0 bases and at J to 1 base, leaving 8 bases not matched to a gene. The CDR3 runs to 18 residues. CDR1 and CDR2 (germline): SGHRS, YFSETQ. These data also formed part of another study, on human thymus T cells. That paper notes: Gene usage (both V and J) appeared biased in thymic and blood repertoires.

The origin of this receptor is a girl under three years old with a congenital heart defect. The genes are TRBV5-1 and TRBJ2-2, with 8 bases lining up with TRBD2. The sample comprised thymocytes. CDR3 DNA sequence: TGCGCCAGCAGCTTGGCCGAAAGTAGCGGGGAGAACACCGGGGAGCTGTTTTTT. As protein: CASSLAESSGENTGELFF. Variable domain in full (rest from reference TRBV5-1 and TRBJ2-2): KAGVTQTPRYLIKTRGQQVTLSCSPISGHRSVSWYQQTPGQGLQFLFEYFSETQRNKGNFPGRFSGRQFSNSRSEMNVSTLELGDSALYLCASSLAESSGENTGELFFGEGSRLTVL.